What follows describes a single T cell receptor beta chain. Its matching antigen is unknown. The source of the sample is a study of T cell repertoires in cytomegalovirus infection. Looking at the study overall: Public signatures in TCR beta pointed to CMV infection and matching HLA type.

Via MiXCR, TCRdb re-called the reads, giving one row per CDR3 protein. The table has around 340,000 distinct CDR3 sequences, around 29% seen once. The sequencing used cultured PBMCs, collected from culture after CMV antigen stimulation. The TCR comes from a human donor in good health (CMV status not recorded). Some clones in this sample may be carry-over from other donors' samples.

For the CDR3, the DNA is TGTGCCAGCAGACCAAGGCTTCAGGGCGGGGAGCAGTACTTC. Its protein is CASRPRLQGGEQYF. The chain recombines TRBV28 with TRBJ2-7; D may be TRBD1 or TRBD2 (5 bases each). Trimming cost V 6 bases and J 7 bases, with 19 bases left between them. The CDR3 loop spans 14 amino acids. Germline V gives CDR1 MDHEN, CDR2 SYDVKM.